The T cell receptor (beta chain) under discussion was sequenced for a study of blood T cell repertoires in COVID-19. Produced via immunoSEQ multiplex PCR; TCRdb's table is partial and in-frame only. Here the sample spans roughly 160,000 clones, 79% being singletons. CDR1 and CDR2 (germline): LNHNV, YYDKDF (reference sequence). V shed 0 bases and J 4 bases; nucleotides not matched to a gene: 3. The length of the CDR3 is 15 residues. The chain uses TRBV15 and TRBJ2-7, with TRBD1 identical over 10 bases. The receptor was isolated from a woman in her sixties or seventies in a cohort exposed to, infected with or recovered from COVID-19 (not recorded which). Sequencing input: PBMCs or T cells enriched from blood (not recorded which). This CDR3 is CATSRERDRGYEQYF. The CDR3 DNA sequence: TGTGCCACCAGCAGAGAAAGGGACAGGGGTTACGAGCAGTACTTC.